These 16 T cell receptor beta chains came from one sample sequenced in a study of vaccination effects on CD4 cells after COVID-19. Profiling relied on immunoSEQ multiplex PCR, and the TCRdb table lists in-frame clones only, not all of them. The table has some 34,000 clones, approximately 82% seen once. ViraFEST assay sequencing came after antigen-specific CD4+ T cells were expanded with viral peptide pools. Scientists isolated CD4+ T cells after a roughly 10-day culture period ended. Vaccine administered to participants consisted of two doses of either BNT162b2 or mRNA-1273. The antigens of these receptors remain unknown. Sequenced here: CD4+ T cells from PBMCs cultured with HCoV-NL63 spike peptides, sampled after COVID-19 vaccination. Receptors were obtained from a human donor who received a COVID-19 vaccine. Some clones in this sample may be carry-over from other donors' samples.

This clone was found a few times. In DNA, the CDR3 is TGTGCCAGCAGCCCCTATGGACAGGAAGAGTTCTTC. Its protein product is CASSPYGQEEFF. This chain uses TRBV7-2 with TRBJ2-1; 7 nucleotides match TRBD1. The germline CDR1 and CDR2 sequences are SGHTA and FQGNSA. This CDR3 has 12 amino acids. The junction had 9 bases not matched to a gene; V was cut back by 5 bases and J by 14 bases. The full variable domain, rest sourced from reference TRBV7-2 and TRBJ2-1, is GAGVSQSPSNKVTEKGKDVELRCDPISGHTALYWYRQSLGQGLEFLIYFQGNSAPDKSGLPSDRFSAERTGGSVSTLTIQRTQQEDSAVYLCASSPYGQEEFFGPGTRLTVL.

The chain uses TRBV29-1 and TRBJ1-1; TRBD1 agrees at 9 bases. Germline V CDR1 and CDR2: SQVTM, ANQGSEA. The CDR3 has 14 residues. With 3 bases clipped from V and 0 bases from J, the junction kept 2 bases outside the gene matches. Here the CDR3 DNA reads TGCAGCGTTGACCGGACAGGGGTGAACACTGAAGCTTTCTTT. Protein sequence: CSVDRTGVNTEAFF.

This chain connects TRBV2 to TRBJ1-2; D ambiguous. Germline-derived CDR1 and CDR2 are SNHLY and FYNNEI. The CDR3 is 15 residues long. V was clipped by 2 bases and J by 4 bases, with 14 bases between them. The CDR3: CASSENPHGAYGYTF. In DNA form, the CDR3 reads TGTGCCAGCAGTGAAAACCCCCACGGAGCCTATGGCTACACCTTC.

V gene TRBV6-5 combines with J gene TRBJ2-3; TRBD2 is a possible D gene (5 bases). Deletions cut 5 bases from V and 7 bases from J, with 19 bases between. Per germline, CDR1 MNHEY and CDR2 SVGAGI. The CDR3 contains 15 residues. CDR3 DNA sequence: TGTGCCAGCAGTCAAACGTCGAAACCGGGAAATACGCAGTATTTT. Residues: CASSQTSKPGNTQYF.

The chain links TRBV10-1 to TRBJ2-1, with D possibly TRBD2 on 5 matching bases. The V gene lost 3 bases and the J gene lost 4 bases, with 16 bases spanning the gap. Per germline, CDR1 WNHNN and CDR2 SYGVQD (reference sequence). CDR3 size: 16 residues. The CDR3, as DNA: TGCGCCAGCAGTGATCCAGGACGGGAACTTTACAATGAGCAGTTCTTC. Translation gives CASSDPGRELYNEQFF.

The rearrangement links TRBV9 to TRBJ1-2; D unresolved. The CDR3 runs to 13 residues. The V gene lost 0 bases and the J gene lost 2 bases, with 5 bases spanning the gap. Germline assignment: CDR1 SGDLS and CDR2 YYNGEE. The DNA for the CDR3 is TGTGCCAGCAGCGTAGTAGGGAACTATGGCTACACCTTC. Amino acid sequence: CASSVVGNYGYTF.

This chain uses TRBV5-1 with TRBJ1-6; unclear D gene. V gave up 0 bases and J gave up 6 bases, with 7 bases separating them. Germline V gene sequence: CDR1 SGHRS, CDR2 YFSETQ. The CDR3 is made up of 14 amino acids. CDR3 amino acids: CASSLEGPNSPLHF. In DNA form, the CDR3 reads TGCGCCAGCAGCTTGGAAGGACCTAATTCACCCCTCCACTTT.

The V gene is TRBV27, the J gene TRBJ1-2; possibly TRBD1 for D (6 bases). CDR1 and CDR2 from the germline V gene are MNHEY and SMNVEV (reference sequence). Trimming left V 3 bases short and J 3 bases short, with 11 bases between. The CDR3 covers 14 residues. CDR3 amino acids: CASSFRGADYGYTF. DNA for the CDR3: TGTGCCAGCAGTTTCCGGGGGGCGGACTATGGCTACACCTTC.

V is TRBV18 and J is TRBJ2-3, with TRBD2 matching over 10 bases. The CDR3 runs 15 residues. Per germline, CDR1 KGHSH and CDR2 LQKENI. Trimming removed 2 bases from V and 6 bases from J; junction bases left unmatched: 5. CDR3 amino acids: CASSPGLAGVDTQYF. Written as DNA, the CDR3 is TGTGCCAGCTCACCAGGCCTAGCGGGGGTGGATACGCAGTATTTT.

This sequence joins TRBV19 and TRBJ2-5; D tentatively fits TRBD1 or TRBD2 (5 bases each). Per the germline V gene, CDR1 is LNHDA and CDR2 is SQIVND (reference sequence). This CDR3 spans 15 amino acids. Trimming removed 3 bases from V and 5 bases from J, with 16 bases in between. CDR3 bases: TGTGCCAGTAGTATTCCCGGGACCGGTGAGGAGACCCAGTACTTC. It encodes CASSIPGTGEETQYF.

J is TRBJ2-2 and V is TRBV24-1; the D gene is possibly TRBD1 (7 bases). Trimming shortened V by 6 bases and J by 6 bases, and 13 bases separated the two germline ends. The CDR3 has 14 residues. The V gene's germline CDR1 is KGHDR and CDR2 SFDVKD. The CDR3 coding sequence is TGTGCCACCAGTAGTGGCAGGGGGGCCGGGGAGCTGTTTTTT. Its protein is CATSSGRGAGELFF.

The chain recombines TRBV19 with TRBJ2-5, with D perhaps being TRBD1 or TRBD2 (5 bases each). The CDR3 contains 15 residues. Trimming stripped 3 bases from V and 7 bases from J, with 18 bases between. CDR1 LNHDA and CDR2 SQIVND come from the germline V gene (reference sequence). This CDR3 is CASSMVAGTLTTQYF. The CDR3 region has the DNA TGTGCCAGTAGTATGGTGGCAGGGACGTTGACGACCCAGTACTTC.

The chain links TRBV6-2 or TRBV6-3 to TRBJ1-3; D might be TRBD1 (6 bases). The germline V gene has CDR1 MNHEY and CDR2 SVGEGT. The CDR3 consists of 15 residues. V shed 5 bases and J shed 0 bases, with 11 bases lying between them. The CDR3 loop is CASSRTGASGNTIYF. CDR3 bases: TGTGCCAGCAGTCGCACGGGGGCCTCTGGAAACACCATATATTTT.

The V and J genes are TRBV12-5 and TRBJ1-1; TRBD1 is a possible D gene (5 bases). Germline V gives CDR1 LGHNT, CDR2 FRNRAP. V lost 0 bases and J 8 bases, leaving 19 bases between the germline ends. CDR3 length: 16 amino acids. CDR3 sequence: CASGLVPGGSSTEAFF. Here the CDR3 DNA reads TGTGCTAGTGGTTTGGTACCGGGGGGGAGTAGTACGGAAGCTTTCTTT.

V is TRBV18 and J is TRBJ1-3, with D maybe TRBD1 (6 bases). Germline V gives CDR1 KGHSH, CDR2 LQKENI. With 4 bases removed from V and 0 bases from J, the gap between germline ends came to 10 bases. CDR3 size: 15 residues. In nucleotides, the CDR3 is TGTGCCAGCTCACTTGGACAGAACTCTGGAAACACCATATATTTT. Residues: CASSLGQNSGNTIYF.

This clone was detected once. The rearrangement joins TRBV19 to TRBJ1-5; TRBD1 is a possible D gene (6 bases). Per germline, CDR1 LNHDA and CDR2 SQIVND (reference sequence). CDR3 size: 12 residues. The V end lost 10 bases, the J end lost 0 bases, and 7 bases lay between the germline ends. CDR3 region: CATRGSNQPQHF. The CDR3 coding sequence is TGTGCCACCAGGGGTAGCAATCAGCCCCAGCATTTT.